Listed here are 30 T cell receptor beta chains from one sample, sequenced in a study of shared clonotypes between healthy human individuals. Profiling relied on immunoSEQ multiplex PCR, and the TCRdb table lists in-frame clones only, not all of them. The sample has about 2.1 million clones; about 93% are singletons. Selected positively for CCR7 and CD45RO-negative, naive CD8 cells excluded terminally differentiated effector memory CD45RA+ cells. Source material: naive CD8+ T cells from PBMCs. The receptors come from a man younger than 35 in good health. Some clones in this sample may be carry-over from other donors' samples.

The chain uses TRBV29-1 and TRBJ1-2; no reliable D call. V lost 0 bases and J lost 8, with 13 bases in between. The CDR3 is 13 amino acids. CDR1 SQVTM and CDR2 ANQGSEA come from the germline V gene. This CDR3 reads CSVEDYPGGGYTF. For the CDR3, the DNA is TGCAGCGTTGAAGATTATCCAGGAGGAGGCTACACCTTC.

Here the CDR3 reads CASSLGQVPHNEQFF. For the CDR3, the DNA is TGTGCCAGCAGTTTAGGACAGGTCCCGCACAATGAGCAGTTCTTC. The chain joins TRBV27 to TRBJ2-1, with 7 bases identical to TRBD1. The CDR3 contains 15 residues. The germline V gene encodes CDR1 MNHEY and CDR2 SMNVEV (reference sequence). V trimming: 2 bases; J trimming: 5 bases; junction bases outside the gene matches: 6.

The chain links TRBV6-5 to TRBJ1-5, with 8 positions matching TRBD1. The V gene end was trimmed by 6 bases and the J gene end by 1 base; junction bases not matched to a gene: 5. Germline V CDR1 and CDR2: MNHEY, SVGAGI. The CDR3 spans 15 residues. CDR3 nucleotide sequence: TGTGCCAGCAGACAACAGGGGGGAAGCAATCAGCCCCAGCATTTT. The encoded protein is CASRQQGGSNQPQHF.

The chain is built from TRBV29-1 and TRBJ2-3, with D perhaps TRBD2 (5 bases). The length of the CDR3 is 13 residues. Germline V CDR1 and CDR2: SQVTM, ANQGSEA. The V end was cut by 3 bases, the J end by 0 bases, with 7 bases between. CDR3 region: CSVDGESTDTQYF. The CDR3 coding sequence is TGCAGCGTTGATGGGGAGAGCACAGATACGCAGTATTTT.

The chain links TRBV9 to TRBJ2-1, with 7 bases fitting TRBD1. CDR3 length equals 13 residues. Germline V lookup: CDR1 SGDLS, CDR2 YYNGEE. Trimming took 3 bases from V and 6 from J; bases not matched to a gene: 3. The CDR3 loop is CASSENRGNEQFF. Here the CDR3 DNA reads TGTGCCAGCAGCGAGAACAGGGGCAATGAGCAGTTCTTC.

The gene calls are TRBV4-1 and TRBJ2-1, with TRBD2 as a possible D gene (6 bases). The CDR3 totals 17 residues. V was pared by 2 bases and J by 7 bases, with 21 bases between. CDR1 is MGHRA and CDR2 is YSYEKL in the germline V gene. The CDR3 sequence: CASSQRKGPGVGNEQFF. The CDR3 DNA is TGCGCCAGCAGCCAACGAAAGGGACCGGGAGTAGGGAATGAGCAGTTCTTC.

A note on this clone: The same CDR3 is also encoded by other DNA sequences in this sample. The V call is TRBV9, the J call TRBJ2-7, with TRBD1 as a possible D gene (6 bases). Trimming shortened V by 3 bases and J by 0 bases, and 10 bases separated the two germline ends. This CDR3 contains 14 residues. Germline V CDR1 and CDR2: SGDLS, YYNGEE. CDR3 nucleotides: TGTGCCAGCAGCGGCAGGGACATCTCCTACGAGCAGTACTTC. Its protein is CASSGRDISYEQYF.

CDR3 sequence: CASSKDRAGNTEAFF. CDR3 coding DNA: TGTGCCAGCAGTAAGGACAGGGCGGGGAACACTGAAGCTTTCTTT. The chain carries TRBV27 and TRBJ1-1; 8 positions match TRBD1. After removal of 5 bases from V and 1 base from J, the junction contained 6 bases not matched to a gene. The germline V gene has CDR1 MNHEY and CDR2 SMNVEV (reference sequence). The CDR3 sequence is 15 residues long.

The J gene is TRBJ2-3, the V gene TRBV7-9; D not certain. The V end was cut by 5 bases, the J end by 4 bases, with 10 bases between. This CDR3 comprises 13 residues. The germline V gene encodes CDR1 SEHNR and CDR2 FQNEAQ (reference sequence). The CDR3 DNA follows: TGTGCCAGCAGCCCGGAGCTGGCAGATACGCAGTATTTT. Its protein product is CASSPELADTQYF.

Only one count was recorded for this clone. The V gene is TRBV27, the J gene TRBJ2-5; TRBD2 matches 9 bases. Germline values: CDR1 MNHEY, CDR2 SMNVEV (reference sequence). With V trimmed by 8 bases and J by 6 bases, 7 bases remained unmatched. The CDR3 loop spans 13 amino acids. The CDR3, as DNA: TGTGCCAGCGGACTAGCGAGGGGAAAGACCCAGTACTTC. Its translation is CASGLARGKTQYF.

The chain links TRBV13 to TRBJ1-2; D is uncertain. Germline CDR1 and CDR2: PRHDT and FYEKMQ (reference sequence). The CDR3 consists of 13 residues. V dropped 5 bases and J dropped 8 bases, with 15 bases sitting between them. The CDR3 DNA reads TGTGCCAGCAGCGCCTCAGGCGGCGAGGGCTACACCTTC. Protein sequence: CASSASGGEGYTF.

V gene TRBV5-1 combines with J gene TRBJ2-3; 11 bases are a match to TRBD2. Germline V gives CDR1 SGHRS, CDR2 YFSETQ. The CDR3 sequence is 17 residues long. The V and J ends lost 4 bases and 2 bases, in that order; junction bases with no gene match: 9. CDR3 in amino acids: CASSPLPTSGTTDTQYF. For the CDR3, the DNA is TGCGCCAGCAGCCCACTACCGACTAGCGGGACCACAGATACGCAGTATTTT.

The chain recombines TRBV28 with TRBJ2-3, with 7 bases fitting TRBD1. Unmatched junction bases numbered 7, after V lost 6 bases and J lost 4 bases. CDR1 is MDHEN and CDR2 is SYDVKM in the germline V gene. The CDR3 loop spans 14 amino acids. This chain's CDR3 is CASRDTGASDTQYF. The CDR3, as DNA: TGTGCCAGCAGGGACACAGGGGCCTCAGATACGCAGTATTTT.

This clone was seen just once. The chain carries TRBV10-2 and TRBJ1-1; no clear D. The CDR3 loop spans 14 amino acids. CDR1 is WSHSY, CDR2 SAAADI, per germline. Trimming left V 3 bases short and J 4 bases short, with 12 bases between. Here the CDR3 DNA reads TGCGCCAGCAGTGACGAGACCCTCACCACTGAAGCTTTCTTT. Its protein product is CASSDETLTTEAFF.

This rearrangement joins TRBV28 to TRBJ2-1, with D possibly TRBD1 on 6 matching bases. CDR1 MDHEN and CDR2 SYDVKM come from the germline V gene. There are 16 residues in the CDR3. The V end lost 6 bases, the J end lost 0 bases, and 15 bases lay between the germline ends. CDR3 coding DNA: TGTGCCAGCAGACCAGGGGTAGAGGCCTCCTACAATGAGCAGTTCTTC. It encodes CASRPGVEASYNEQFF.

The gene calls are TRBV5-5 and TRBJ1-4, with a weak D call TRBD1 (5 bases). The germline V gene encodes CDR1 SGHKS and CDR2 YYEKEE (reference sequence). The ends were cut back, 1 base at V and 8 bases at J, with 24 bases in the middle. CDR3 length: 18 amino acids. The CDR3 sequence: CASSLIGVINFRWEKLFF. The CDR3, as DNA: TGTGCCAGCAGCTTGATAGGGGTGATTAATTTTCGATGGGAAAAACTGTTTTTT.

CDR3 amino acids: CASSQSEGTGETQYF. The CDR3, as DNA: TGTGCCAGCAGCCAATCCGAGGGCACCGGAGAGACCCAGTACTTC. The chain couples TRBV4-2 to TRBJ2-5, with D tentatively TRBD2 (5 bases). CDR3 size: 15 residues. The germline CDR1 and CDR2 sequences are LGHNA and YNFKEQ. V lost 2 bases and J lost 4, with 14 bases in between.

The CDR3 reads CASSQLSGINEQYF. As DNA, the CDR3 is TGTGCCAGCAGCCAACTAAGCGGGATCAACGAGCAGTACTTC. The chain uses TRBV4-2 and TRBJ2-7; TRBD2 matches 7 bases. J was trimmed by 5 bases and V by 2 bases; bases with no gene match: 6. The CDR3 extends over 14 amino acids. Germline V gene lookup returns CDR1 LGHNA and CDR2 YNFKEQ.

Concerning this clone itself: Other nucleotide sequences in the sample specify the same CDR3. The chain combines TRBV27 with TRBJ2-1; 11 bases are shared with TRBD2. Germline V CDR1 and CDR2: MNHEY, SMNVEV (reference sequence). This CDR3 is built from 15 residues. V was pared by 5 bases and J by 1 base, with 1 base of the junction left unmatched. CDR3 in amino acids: CASSRLAGSYNEQFF. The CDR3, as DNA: TGTGCCAGCAGTCGACTAGCGGGGTCCTACAATGAGCAGTTCTTC.

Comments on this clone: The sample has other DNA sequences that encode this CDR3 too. The chain's CDR3 is CASSSLGTEAFF. CDR3 bases: TGTGCCAGCAGTTCCCTCGGCACTGAAGCTTTCTTT. V and J are TRBV27 and TRBJ1-1, with D hard to call. Per germline, CDR1 MNHEY and CDR2 SMNVEV (reference sequence). The CDR3 has 12 residues. Trimming took off 4 bases at V and 4 bases at J, with 7 bases between the two ends.

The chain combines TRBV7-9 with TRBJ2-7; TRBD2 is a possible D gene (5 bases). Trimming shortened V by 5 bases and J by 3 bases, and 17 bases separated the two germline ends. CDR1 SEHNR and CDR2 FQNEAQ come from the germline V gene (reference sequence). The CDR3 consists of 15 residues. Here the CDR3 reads CASSPPGSWIYEQYF. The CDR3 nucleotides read TGTGCCAGCAGCCCTCCGGGGAGCTGGATCTACGAGCAGTACTTC.

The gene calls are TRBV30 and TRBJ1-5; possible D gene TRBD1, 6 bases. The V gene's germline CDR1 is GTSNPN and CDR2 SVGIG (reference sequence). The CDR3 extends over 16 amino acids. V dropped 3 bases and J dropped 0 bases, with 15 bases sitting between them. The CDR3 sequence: CAWSYGTFLSNQPQHF. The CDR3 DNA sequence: TGTGCCTGGAGCTACGGGACATTTCTTAGCAATCAGCCCCAGCATTTT. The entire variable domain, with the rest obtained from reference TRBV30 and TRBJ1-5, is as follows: SQTIHQWPATLVQPVGSPLSLECTVEGTSNPNLYWYRQAAGRGLQLLFYSVGIGQISSEVPQNLSASRPQDRQFILSSKKLLLSDSGFYLCAWSYGTFLSNQPQHFGDGTRLSIL.

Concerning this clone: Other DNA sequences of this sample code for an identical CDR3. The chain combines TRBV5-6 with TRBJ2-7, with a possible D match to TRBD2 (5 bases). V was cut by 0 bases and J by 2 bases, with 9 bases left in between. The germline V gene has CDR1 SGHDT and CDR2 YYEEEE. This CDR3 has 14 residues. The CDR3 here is CASSLASGTYEQYF. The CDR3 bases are TGTGCCAGCAGCTTGGCCAGCGGAACCTACGAGCAGTACTTC.

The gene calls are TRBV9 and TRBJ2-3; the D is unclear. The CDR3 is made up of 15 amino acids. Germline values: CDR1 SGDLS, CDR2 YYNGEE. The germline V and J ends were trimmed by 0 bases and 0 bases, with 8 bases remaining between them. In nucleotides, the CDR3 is TGTGCCAGCAGCGTAGCGGTTACTAGCACAGATACGCAGTATTTT. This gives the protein CASSVAVTSTDTQYF.

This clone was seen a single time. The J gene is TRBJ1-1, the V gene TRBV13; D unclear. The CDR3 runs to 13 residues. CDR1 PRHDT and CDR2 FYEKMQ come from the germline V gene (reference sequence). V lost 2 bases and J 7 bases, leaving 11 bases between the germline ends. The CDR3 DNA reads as TGTGCCAGCAGCTTACTCGCAGGTCGTGAAGCTTTCTTT. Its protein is CASSLLAGREAFF.

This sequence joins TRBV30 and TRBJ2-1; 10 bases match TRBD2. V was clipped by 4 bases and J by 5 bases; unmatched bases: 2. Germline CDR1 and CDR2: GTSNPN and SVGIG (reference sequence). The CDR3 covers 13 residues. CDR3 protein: CAWTSGSHNEQFF. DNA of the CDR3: TGTGCCTGGACTAGCGGGAGCCACAATGAGCAGTTCTTC.

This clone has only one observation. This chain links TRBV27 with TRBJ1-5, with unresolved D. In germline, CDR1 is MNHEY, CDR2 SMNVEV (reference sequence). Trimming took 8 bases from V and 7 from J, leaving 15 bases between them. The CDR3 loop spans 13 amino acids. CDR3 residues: CASAYFKGQPQHF. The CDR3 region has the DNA TGTGCCAGCGCCTACTTCAAAGGGCAGCCCCAGCATTTT.

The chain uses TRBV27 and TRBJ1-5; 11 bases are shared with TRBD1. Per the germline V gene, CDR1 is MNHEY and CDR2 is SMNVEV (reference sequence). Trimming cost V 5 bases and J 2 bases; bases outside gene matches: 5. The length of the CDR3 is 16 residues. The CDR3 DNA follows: TGTGCCAGCAGTCCCCGGACAGGGGGCGGCAATCAGCCCCAGCATTTT. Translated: CASSPRTGGGNQPQHF.

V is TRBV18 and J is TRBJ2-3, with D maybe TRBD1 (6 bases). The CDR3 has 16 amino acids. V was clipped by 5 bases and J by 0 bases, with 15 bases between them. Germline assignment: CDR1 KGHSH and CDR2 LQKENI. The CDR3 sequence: CASSTTGALSTDTQYF. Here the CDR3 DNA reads TGTGCCAGCTCAACGACAGGAGCCCTAAGCACAGATACGCAGTATTTT. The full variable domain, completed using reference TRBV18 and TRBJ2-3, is NAGVMQNPRHLVRRRGQEARLRCSPMKGHSHVYWYRQLPEEGLKFMVYLQKENIIDESGMPKERFSAEFPKEGPSILRIQQVVRGDSAAYFCASSTTGALSTDTQYFGPGTRLTVL.

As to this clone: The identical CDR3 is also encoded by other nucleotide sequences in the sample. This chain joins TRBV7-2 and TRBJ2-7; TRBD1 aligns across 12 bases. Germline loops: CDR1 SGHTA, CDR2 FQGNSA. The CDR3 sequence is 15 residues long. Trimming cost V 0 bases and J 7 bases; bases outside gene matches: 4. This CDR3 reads CASSLAGQGAREQYF. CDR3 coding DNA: TGTGCCAGCAGCTTAGCGGGACAGGGGGCGCGGGAGCAGTACTTC.